One sample yielded the 5 T cell receptor beta chains listed below, sequenced in a study of blood T cells in healthy people across ages. PCR was performed a second time for roughly 7 to 12 cycles using a sample-barcoded 5' primer and a J-beta primer mix. MiXCR, applied by TCRdb to the 5' RACE reads, yields one record per CDR3 protein. The sample contains more than 1,400,000 distinct CDR3 sequences, about 43% of which appear only once. Input material: blood. The receptors originated from a woman aged 18-29 years in good health.

This clonotype was detected a few times. J is TRBJ2-1 and V is TRBV12-5; perhaps TRBD2 as D (5 bases). The CDR3 contains 14 residues. Deletions cut 3 bases from V and 7 bases from J, with 13 bases between. Germline CDR1 reads LGHNT; CDR2 reads FRNRAP. The CDR3 here is CASGLVGVGNEQFF. The CDR3 coding sequence is TGTGCTAGTGGTTTAGTGGGAGTGGGGAATGAGCAGTTCTTC.

The sample holds a few counts of this clonotype. The chain recombines TRBV6-1 with TRBJ2-7, with 11 bases matching TRBD1. The CDR3 sequence is 13 residues long. Germline lookup yields CDR1 MNHNS and CDR2 SASEGT. V shed 8 bases and J 6 bases; nucleotides not matched to a gene: 6. The CDR3 here is CASDRTGGGEQYF. Here the CDR3 DNA reads TGTGCCAGCGATCGGACAGGGGGCGGCGAGCAGTACTTC.

The V call is TRBV5-1, the J call TRBJ2-2; D may match TRBD1 or TRBD2 (6 bases each). CDR1 and CDR2 (germline): SGHRS, YFSETQ. The CDR3 contains 16 residues. V lost 0 bases and J lost 5, with 14 bases in between. CDR3 nucleotide sequence: TGCGCCAGCAGCTTGGCCGGGGGCGTTGGTACCGGGGAGCTGTTTTTT. This gives the protein CASSLAGGVGTGELFF.

This clonotype was seen ten or more times. The V call is TRBV12-3 or TRBV12-4, the J call TRBJ1-2; 9 bases agree with TRBD1. J was trimmed by 6 bases and V by 5 bases; bases with no gene match: 16. This CDR3 contains 17 residues. CDR3: CASSLGYGTGIAHGYTF. CDR3 DNA: TGTGCCAGCAGTCTGGGGTACGGGACAGGGATCGCCCATGGCTACACCTTC.

V and J are TRBV3-1 and TRBJ2-1, with TRBD2 identical over 13 bases. Germline V gene data show CDR1 as LGHDT and CDR2 as YNNKEL (reference sequence). J lost 10 bases, V lost 6 bases, and 12 bases had no gene match. The CDR3 totals 16 residues. Here the CDR3 reads CASSQRLAGGFDEQFF. Written as DNA, the CDR3 is TGTGCCAGCAGTCAAAGACTAGCGGGAGGTTTCGACGAGCAGTTCTTC.